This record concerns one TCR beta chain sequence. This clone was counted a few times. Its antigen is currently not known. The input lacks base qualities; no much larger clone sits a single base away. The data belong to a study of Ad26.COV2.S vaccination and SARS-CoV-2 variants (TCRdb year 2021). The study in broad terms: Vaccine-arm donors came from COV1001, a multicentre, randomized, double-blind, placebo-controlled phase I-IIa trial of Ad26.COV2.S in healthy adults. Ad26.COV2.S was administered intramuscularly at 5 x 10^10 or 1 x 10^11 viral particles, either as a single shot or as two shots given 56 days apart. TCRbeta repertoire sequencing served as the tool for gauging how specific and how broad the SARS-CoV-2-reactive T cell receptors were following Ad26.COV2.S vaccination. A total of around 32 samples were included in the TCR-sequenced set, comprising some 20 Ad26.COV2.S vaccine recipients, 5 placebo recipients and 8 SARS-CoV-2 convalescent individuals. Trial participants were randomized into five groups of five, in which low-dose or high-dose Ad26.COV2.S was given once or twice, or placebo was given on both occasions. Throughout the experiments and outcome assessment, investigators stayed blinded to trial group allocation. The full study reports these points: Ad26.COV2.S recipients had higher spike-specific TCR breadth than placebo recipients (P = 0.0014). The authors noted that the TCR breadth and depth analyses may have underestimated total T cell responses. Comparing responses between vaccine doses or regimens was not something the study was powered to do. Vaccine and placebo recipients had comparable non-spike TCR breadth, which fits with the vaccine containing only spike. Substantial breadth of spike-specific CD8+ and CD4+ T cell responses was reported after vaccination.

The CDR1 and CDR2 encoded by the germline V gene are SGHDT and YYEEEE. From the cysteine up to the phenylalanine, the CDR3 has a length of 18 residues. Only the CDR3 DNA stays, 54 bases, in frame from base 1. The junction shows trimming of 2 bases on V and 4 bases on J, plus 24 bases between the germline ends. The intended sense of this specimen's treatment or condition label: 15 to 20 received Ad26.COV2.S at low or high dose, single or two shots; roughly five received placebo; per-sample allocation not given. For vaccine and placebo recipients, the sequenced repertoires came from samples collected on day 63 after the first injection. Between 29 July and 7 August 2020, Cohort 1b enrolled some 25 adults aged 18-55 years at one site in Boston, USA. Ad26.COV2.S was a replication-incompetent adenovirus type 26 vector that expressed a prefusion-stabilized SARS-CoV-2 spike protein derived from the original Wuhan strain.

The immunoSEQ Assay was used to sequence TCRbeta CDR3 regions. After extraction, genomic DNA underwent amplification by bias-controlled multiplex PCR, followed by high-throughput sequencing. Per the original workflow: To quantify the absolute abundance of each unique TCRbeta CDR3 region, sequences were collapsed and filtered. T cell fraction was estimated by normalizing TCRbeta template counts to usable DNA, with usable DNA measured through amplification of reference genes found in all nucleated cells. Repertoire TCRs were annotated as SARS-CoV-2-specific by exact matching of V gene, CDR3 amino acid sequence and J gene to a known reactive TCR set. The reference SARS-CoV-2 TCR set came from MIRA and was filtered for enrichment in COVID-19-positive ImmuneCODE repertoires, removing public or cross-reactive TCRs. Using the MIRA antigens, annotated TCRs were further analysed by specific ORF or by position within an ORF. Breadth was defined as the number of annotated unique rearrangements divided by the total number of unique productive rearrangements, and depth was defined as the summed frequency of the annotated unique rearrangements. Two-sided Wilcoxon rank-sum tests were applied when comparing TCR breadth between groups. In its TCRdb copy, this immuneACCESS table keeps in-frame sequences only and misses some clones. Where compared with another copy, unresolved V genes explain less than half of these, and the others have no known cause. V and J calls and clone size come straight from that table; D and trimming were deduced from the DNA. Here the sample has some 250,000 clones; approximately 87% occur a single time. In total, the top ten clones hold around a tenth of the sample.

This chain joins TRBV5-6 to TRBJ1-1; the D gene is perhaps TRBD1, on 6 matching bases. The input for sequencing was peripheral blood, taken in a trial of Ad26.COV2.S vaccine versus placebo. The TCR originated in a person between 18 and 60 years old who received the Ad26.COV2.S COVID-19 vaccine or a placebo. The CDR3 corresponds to CASSFIRQGHSLGTEAFF. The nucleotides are TGTGCCAGCAGCTTTATAAGGCAGGGGCACTCCCTGGGCACTGAAGCTTTCTTT.